This is a list of T cell receptor beta chains from one sample in a study of blood T cells in healthy people across ages. TCRdb independently ran MiXCR on the 5' RACE reads; one entry per CDR3 protein. In the table there are 910,000 or so distinct CDR3 sequences, roughly 50% of which are singletons. What was sequenced was blood. The receptor source for this set is an older woman in good health. Each CDR3 is given without its conserved first and last residue.

J gene | V gene | CDR3 protein
TRBJ2-1 | TRBV6-5 | ASSFDTGLADEQF
TRBJ1-5 | TRBV20-1 | SADPPGQGFRPQH
TRBJ1-2 | TRBV27 | ASSLTPGYGYT
NA | TRBV12-3/TRBV12-4 | ASSFKGDNEQY
TRBJ2-5 | TRBV5-1 | ASSWGGQGIQETQY
TRBJ2-6 | TRBV28 | ASSGGGTGANVLT
TRBJ2-3 | TRBV9 | ASSAQEISTDTQY
TRBJ2-5 | TRBV4-1 | ASSLFTSGGYQETQY
TRBJ2-1 | TRBV27 | ASRREGDTGVHQF
TRBJ2-1 | TRBV12-3/TRBV12-4 | ASSFGGMSYEQF
TRBJ2-5 | TRBV28 | ASSSLRRSGTYNEQY
TRBJ2-3 | TRBV25-1 | ASSPMFGGTDTQY
TRBJ2-1 | TRBV2 | ASSYVF
TRBJ2-7 | TRBV6-2/TRBV6-3 | ASSFTGTPHEQY
TRBJ2-7 | TRBV20-1 | SAMATGNSYEQY
TRBJ2-5 | TRBV20-1 | SARGQGGGQETQY
TRBJ1-2 | TRBV6-2/TRBV6-3 | ASTKTRGESYGHT
TRBJ2-7 | TRBV5-1 | ASSLVLGGEQY
NA | TRBV6-5 | ASNPRTSDYEQY
TRBJ2-7 | TRBV11-2 | ASSANRGGLSSYEQY
TRBJ1-5 | TRBV7-2 | ASSLGSQNQPQH
TRBJ2-5 | TRBV4-1 | ASSQDSNKETQY
TRBJ2-5 | TRBV7-2 | ASSSGKGSWEQY
TRBJ2-7 | TRBV7-9 | ASSLTTAYEQY
TRBJ2-1 | TRBV4-1 | ASSRLVGILNEQF
TRBJ2-5 | TRBV11-2 | ASSPHNSVRETQY
TRBJ2-7 | TRBV20-1 | SAYRLAGGMNEQY
TRBJ1-4 | TRBV15 | ATSKDRAVEKLF
TRBJ2-1 | TRBV7-3 | ASSHRTSGTYNEQF
TRBJ2-3 | TRBV3-1 | ASSPFGGSPTDTQY
NA | TRBV6-6 | ASSPDRARPYEQY
TRBJ1-5 | TRBV28 | ASSLKAIYSNQPQH
TRBJ1-4 | TRBV12-3/TRBV12-4 | ASSLGGPTTNEKLF
TRBJ2-4 | TRBV12-3/TRBV12-4 | ASSGQKLAKNIQY
TRBJ1-1 | TRBV28 | ASSLSPGGQMDTEAF
TRBJ2-5 | TRBV10-1 | ASSHNTETQY